This T cell receptor (beta chain) was sequenced during a study of blood T cell repertoires in COVID-19. Cohort allocation depended upon clinical history that participants reported. This CDR3 comprises 15 residues. V dropped 5 bases and J dropped 13; count of bases not matched to a gene: 19. Germline lookup yields CDR1 SGHTA and CDR2 FQGNSA. Sequencing used immunoSEQ multiplex PCR; TCRdb keeps in-frame clones, though not all of them. The sample contains 260,000 or so clones, 83% of which appear only once. This clone was observed a few times. The V and J genes are TRBV7-2 and TRBJ1-2; 7 positions agree with TRBD1. Sequences were obtained from PBMCs or T cells enriched from blood (not recorded which). The receptor comes from a woman aged 40 to 50 who had been exposed to COVID-19. CDR3 protein: CASSPMGQLIGAVTF. The CDR3, as DNA: TGTGCCAGCAGCCCAATGGGACAGCTCATAGGGGCCGTCACCTTC.